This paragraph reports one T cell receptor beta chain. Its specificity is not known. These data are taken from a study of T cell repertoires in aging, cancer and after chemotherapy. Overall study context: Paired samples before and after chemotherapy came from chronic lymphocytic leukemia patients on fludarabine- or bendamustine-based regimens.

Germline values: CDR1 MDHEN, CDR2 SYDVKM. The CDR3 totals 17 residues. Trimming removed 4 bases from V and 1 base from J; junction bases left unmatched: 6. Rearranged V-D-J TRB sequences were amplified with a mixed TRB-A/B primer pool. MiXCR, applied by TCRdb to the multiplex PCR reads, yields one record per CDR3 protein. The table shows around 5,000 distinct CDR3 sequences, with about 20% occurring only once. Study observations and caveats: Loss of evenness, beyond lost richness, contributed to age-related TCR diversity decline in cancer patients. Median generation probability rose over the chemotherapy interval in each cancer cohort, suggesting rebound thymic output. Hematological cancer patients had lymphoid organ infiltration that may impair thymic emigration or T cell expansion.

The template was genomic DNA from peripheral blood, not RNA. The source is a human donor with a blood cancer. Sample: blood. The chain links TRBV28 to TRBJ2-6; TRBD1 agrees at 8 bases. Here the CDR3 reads CASSSGTGDSGANVLTF. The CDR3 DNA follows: TGTGCCAGCAGTTCCGGGACAGGAGATTCTGGGGCCAACGTCCTGACTTTC.